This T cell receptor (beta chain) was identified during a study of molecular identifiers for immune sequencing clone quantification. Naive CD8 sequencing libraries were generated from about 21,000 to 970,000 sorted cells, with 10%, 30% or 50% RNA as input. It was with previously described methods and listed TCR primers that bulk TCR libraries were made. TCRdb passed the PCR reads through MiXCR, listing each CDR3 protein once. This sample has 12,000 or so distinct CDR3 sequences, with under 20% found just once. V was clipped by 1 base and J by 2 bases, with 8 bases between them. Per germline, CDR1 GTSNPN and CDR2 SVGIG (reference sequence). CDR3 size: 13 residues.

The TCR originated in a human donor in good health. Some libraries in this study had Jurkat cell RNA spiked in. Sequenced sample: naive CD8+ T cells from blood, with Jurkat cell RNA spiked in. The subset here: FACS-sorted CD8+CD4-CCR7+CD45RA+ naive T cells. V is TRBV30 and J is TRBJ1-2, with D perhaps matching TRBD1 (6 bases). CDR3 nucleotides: TGTGCCTGGAGTGAGGGGACAAACTATGGCTACACCTTC. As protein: CAWSEGTNYGYTF.